The 26 T cell receptor beta chains below come from one sample, sequenced in a study of identifying expanded T cells in peripheral blood. Profiled with immunoSEQ multiplex PCR; TCRdb holds only in-frame clones, not every one. There are under 130,000 clones in the sample; about 89% occur only once, and about 15% lies in the top ten. The sample consisted of blood. The receptors were gathered from a person aged 18 to 70 in good health.

J is TRBJ2-3 and V is TRBV28; TRBD1 matches 7 bases. Germline V gene lookup returns CDR1 MDHEN and CDR2 SYDVKM. Trimming took 2 bases from V and 6 from J; bases not matched to a gene: 5. This CDR3 region has 14 residues. CDR3 coding DNA: TGTGCCAGCAGTTTAAGGGGGCTCTCGGATACGCAGTATTTT. The encoded protein is CASSLRGLSDTQYF. The complete variable domain, with remaining parts taken from reference TRBV28 and TRBJ2-3, reads DVKVTQSSRYLVKRTGEKVFLECVQDMDHENMFWYRQDPGLGLRLIYFSYDVKMKEKGDIPEGYSVSREKKERFSLILESASTNQTSMYLCASSLRGLSDTQYFGPGTRLTVL.

This chain links TRBV7-2 with TRBJ1-5; TRBD1 aligns across 7 bases. This CDR3 spans 17 amino acids. The V and J ends lost 6 bases and 0 bases, in that order; junction bases with no gene match: 11. Per germline, CDR1 SGHTA and CDR2 FQGNSA. As DNA, the CDR3 is TGTGCCAGCAGTTCAAGGGACAGCGTAAATAGCAATCAGCCCCAGCATTTT. This encodes CASSSRDSVNSNQPQHF. Complete variable domain (other parts from reference TRBV7-2 and TRBJ1-5): GAGVSQSPSNKVTEKGKDVELRCDPISGHTALYWYRQSLGQGLEFLIYFQGNSAPDKSGLPSDRFSAERTGGSVSTLTIQRTQQEDSAVYLCASSSRDSVNSNQPQHFGDGTRLSIL.

The genes are TRBV10-3 and TRBJ2-3, with 8 nucleotides matching TRBD2. The CDR3 extends over 14 amino acids. With 7 bases clipped from V and 4 bases from J, the junction kept 7 bases outside the gene matches. Germline CDR1 ENHRY, CDR2 SYGVKD. CDR3 sequence: CAITGGGPADTQYF. The CDR3, as DNA: TGTGCCATCACTGGCGGGGGGCCGGCAGATACGCAGTATTTT.

The J gene is TRBJ1-2, the V gene TRBV29-1, with D possibly being TRBD1 (5 bases). The germline gives CDR1 SQVTM, CDR2 ANQGSEA. The V end lost 6 bases, the J end lost 3 bases, and 14 bases lay between the germline ends. The CDR3 totals 13 residues. Here the CDR3 DNA reads TGCAGCGTGCTTCCGGGGCCTTACTATGGCTACACCTTC. Its translation is CSVLPGPYYGYTF.

The chain carries TRBV5-4 and TRBJ1-2; perhaps TRBD1 as D (5 bases). Germline V lookup: CDR1 SGHNT, CDR2 YYREEE (reference sequence). Trimming cost V 3 bases and J 4 bases, with 19 bases left between them. The CDR3 is 16 residues long. The CDR3 DNA follows: TGTGCCAGCAGCTCCCCGGGGGTAGGCCTTTCCTATGGCTACACCTTC. This translates into CASSSPGVGLSYGYTF.

This chain connects TRBV11-2 to TRBJ1-2; TRBD1 is a possible D gene (5 bases). The ends were cut back, 3 bases at V and 5 bases at J, with 10 bases in the middle. The CDR3 consists of 13 residues. The germline gives CDR1 SGHAT, CDR2 FQNNGV. The CDR3 DNA follows: TGTGCCAGCAGCTTCGGGGCAGAATATGGCTACACCTTC. Its protein product is CASSFGAEYGYTF.

Points on this clone: At the DNA level, this CDR3 is encoded by other sequences in the same sample as well. The CDR3 coding sequence is TGTGCCAGCAGCTTCCAGCGGGGGGGCGGCGAGACCCAGTACTTC. It yields the protein CASSFQRGGGETQYF. The chain recombines TRBV7-2 with TRBJ2-5, with 10 bases that match TRBD2. V lost 3 bases, J lost 5 bases, and 6 bases stayed unmatched. The CDR3 totals 15 residues. Germline loops: CDR1 SGHTA, CDR2 FQGNSA.

For the CDR3, the DNA is TGTGCCAGCAGCTCGGGACTAGCGGGGATTGGGGATGAGCAGTTCTTC. It codes for CASSSGLAGIGDEQFF. The chain combines TRBV5-4 with TRBJ2-1, with TRBD2 matching over 13 bases. The germline gives CDR1 SGHNT, CDR2 YYREEE (reference sequence). J gave up 8 bases and V 3 bases, and 8 bases lay outside the gene matches. The CDR3 is 16 residues long.

The rearrangement joins TRBV5-1 to TRBJ1-5; possibly TRBD1 for D (6 bases). V shed 1 base and J shed 8 bases, with 13 bases lying between them. Germline assignment: CDR1 SGHRS and CDR2 YFSETQ. This CDR3 spans 14 amino acids. This CDR3 is CASSLFSRGEPQHF. The CDR3 DNA reads TGCGCCAGCAGCTTGTTTAGCAGGGGAGAGCCCCAGCATTTT.

The DNA for the CDR3 is TGCGCCAGCAGCCGTAGTAAACAGGGTTTGGGGGTTCCCAATGAGCAGTTCTTC. This codes for CASSRSKQGLGVPNEQFF. This chain connects TRBV4-3 to TRBJ2-1, with D possibly matching TRBD1 (6 bases). With 4 bases removed from V and 6 bases from J, the gap between germline ends came to 25 bases. The germline gives CDR1 LGHNA, CDR2 YSLEER. The CDR3 is 18 residues long.

This sequence joins TRBV6-5 and TRBJ1-1, with D uncertain. The CDR3 consists of 13 residues. Germline values: CDR1 MNHEY, CDR2 SVGAGI. Deletions cut 4 bases from V and 0 bases from J, with 6 bases between. The CDR3 DNA follows: TGTGCCAGCAGTTGGAGGATGAACACTGAAGCTTTCTTT. Translated, it gives CASSWRMNTEAFF.

The chain uses TRBV7-9 and TRBJ1-1; no definite D call. The V gene's germline CDR1 is SEHNR and CDR2 FQNEAQ (reference sequence). Trimming removed 3 bases at V and 2 bases at J, with 7 bases between. This CDR3 is 13 amino acids long. CDR3 protein: CASSLEANTEAFF. The CDR3 nucleotides read TGTGCCAGCAGCTTGGAAGCAAACACTGAAGCTTTCTTT.

This clone was recorded once. The chain recombines TRBV2 with TRBJ1-1, with D unclear. The CDR3 loop spans 14 amino acids. Germline-derived CDR1 and CDR2 are SNHLY and FYNNEI. V gave up 6 bases and J gave up 4 bases, with 15 bases separating them. The CDR3 region is CASSALAMGTEAFF. As DNA, the CDR3 is TGTGCCAGCAGCGCTCTGGCGATGGGCACTGAAGCTTTCTTT.

Concerning this clone itself: An end of the junction differs from the germline gene, which may be a read error. This rearrangement joins TRBV6-5 to TRBJ2-7; 9 bases align to TRBD1. Germline V gene sequence: CDR1 MNHEY, CDR2 SVGAGI. CDR3 length: 13 amino acids. The CDR3 sequence: CASSRDRASELYF. CDR3 coding DNA: TGTGCCAGCAGCCGGGACAGGGCTAGCGAGCTGTACTTC.

The V and J genes are TRBV6-6 and TRBJ1-2; TRBD1 might be the D (6 bases). The germline V and J ends were trimmed by 4 bases and 14 bases, with 23 bases remaining between them. The germline V gene has CDR1 MNHNY and CDR2 SVGAGI (reference sequence). The CDR3 is 14 amino acids. In nucleotides, the CDR3 is TGTGCCAGCAGTTTCCTCTCTTCGTCAGGGGCGGGAACCTTC. Translating it yields CASSFLSSSGAGTF.

V and J are TRBV2 and TRBJ1-3, with 10 bases identical to TRBD1. The V segment lost 6 bases and the J segment 0 bases; nucleotides outside the gene matches: 17. CDR1 and CDR2 from the germline V gene are SNHLY and FYNNEI. The CDR3 has 20 residues. The CDR3 coding sequence is TGTGCCAGCAGGAAAACCCCCCTGACAGGGGGCATTAGCTCTGGAAACACCATATATTTT. Protein product: CASRKTPLTGGISSGNTIYF. The full variable domain, with the rest looked up from reference TRBV2 and TRBJ1-3, is EPEVTQTPSHQVTQMGQEVILRCVPISNHLYFYWYRQILGQKVEFLVSFYNNEISEKSEIFDDQFSVERPDGSNFTLKIRSTKLEDSAMYFCASRKTPLTGGISSGNTIYFGEGSWLTVV.

The J gene is TRBJ1-6, the V gene TRBV4-3, with D possibly matching TRBD1 (5 bases). Germline-derived CDR1 and CDR2 are LGHNA and YSLEER. The CDR3 consists of 16 residues. The V end lost 0 bases, the J end lost 7 bases, and 13 bases lay between the germline ends. The CDR3 region is CASSQDPDTENSPLHF. CDR3 DNA sequence: TGCGCCAGCAGCCAAGATCCGGACACTGAAAATTCACCCCTCCACTTT.

V gene TRBV4-1 combines with J gene TRBJ2-5, with 15 bases matching TRBD2. Germline V gene data show CDR1 as MGHRA and CDR2 as YSYEKL. J was trimmed by 4 bases and V by 0 bases; bases with no gene match: 6. The CDR3 totals 18 residues. The CDR3 is CASSQDGLAGGLRETQYF. CDR3 nucleotide sequence: TGCGCCAGCAGCCAAGATGGACTAGCGGGGGGGCTACGAGAGACCCAGTACTTC.

The chain carries TRBV7-9 and TRBJ2-7; 9 bases match TRBD2. Trimming cost V 5 bases and J 0 bases; bases outside gene matches: 5. The CDR3 runs 15 residues. The germline gives CDR1 SEHNR, CDR2 FQNEAQ (reference sequence). Here the CDR3 DNA reads TGTGCCAGCAGCCGCCTAGCGGGGAGCTCCTACGAGCAGTACTTC. Protein sequence: CASSRLAGSSYEQYF.

The rearrangement links TRBV5-1 to TRBJ2-7, with D tentatively TRBD1 (6 bases). The V end was cut by 0 bases, the J end by 1 base, with 11 bases between. CDR3 length equals 15 residues. In germline, CDR1 is SGHRS, CDR2 YFSETQ. This CDR3 is CASSLGQAISYEQYF. Here the CDR3 DNA reads TGCGCCAGCAGCTTGGGACAGGCCATTTCCTACGAGCAGTACTTC.

The chain links TRBV5-1 to TRBJ2-1; TRBD1 matches at 8 bases. Germline CDR1 SGHRS, CDR2 YFSETQ. The CDR3 is made up of 20 amino acids. The V gene end was trimmed by 3 bases and the J gene end by 6 bases; junction bases not matched to a gene: 23. DNA of the CDR3: TGCGCCAGCAGCTACACCCCCGGGACAGGAATACAGGGGTGGGGCAATGAGCAGTTCTTC. Protein: CASSYTPGTGIQGWGNEQFF.

V is TRBV11-3 and J is TRBJ2-7; TRBD1 agrees at 9 bases. Germline V gene data show CDR1 as SGHNT and CDR2 as YENEEA. The CDR3 totals 13 residues. Trimming took 5 bases from V and 6 from J; bases not matched to a gene: 5. The CDR3 reads CASSVGQGREQYF. The CDR3 DNA sequence: TGTGCCAGCAGCGTGGGACAGGGCCGCGAGCAGTACTTC.

The chain uses TRBV6-1 and TRBJ1-5; D gene ambiguous. The CDR3 runs 11 residues. The germline V and J ends were trimmed by 3 bases and 8 bases, with 5 bases remaining between them. Germline CDR1 MNHNS, CDR2 SASEGT. The CDR3 DNA is TGTGCCAGCAGTGAGATGAAGCCCCAGCATTTT. It encodes CASSEMKPQHF.

V gene TRBV27 combines with J gene TRBJ2-7; D not certain. Germline CDR1 and CDR2: MNHEY and SMNVEV (reference sequence). With 2 bases removed from V and 5 bases from J, the gap between germline ends came to 1 base. This CDR3 contains 10 residues. The CDR3 sequence is CASSLHEQYF. Written as DNA, the CDR3 is TGTGCCAGCAGTTTACACGAGCAGTACTTC.

For this clone: The same CDR3 also results from other DNA sequences found in this sample. The CDR3 DNA reads as TGTGCCAACCAGGGGGCGGGGGGGGCCAACGTCCTGACTTTC. Translated, it gives CANQGAGGANVLTF. V usage is TRBV7-9 and J usage is TRBJ2-6; 8 bases map to TRBD1. The germline CDR1 and CDR2 sequences are SEHNR and FQNEAQ (reference sequence). CDR3 length: 14 residues. Unmatched junction bases numbered 6, after V lost 10 bases and J lost 4 bases.

V and J are TRBV19 and TRBJ1-6; D not resolved. The CDR3 totals 12 residues. Trimming left V 6 bases short and J 9 bases short, with 9 bases between. From germline, CDR1 is LNHDA and CDR2 SQIVND (reference sequence). CDR3 in amino acids: CASSLRSSPLHF. Here the CDR3 DNA reads TGTGCCAGTAGCCTTAGGAGTTCACCCCTCCACTTT.